This T cell receptor beta chain originates from a study of T cells after yellow fever vaccination (dated by TCRdb to the late 2010s). A note on the overall study: Libraries from fractions with low cell numbers were prepared with the SMART-Seq v4 Ultra Low Input RNA kit. To follow T-cell clones before and after primary and booster YFV17D yellow fever vaccination, bulk TCR alpha and beta repertoires were sequenced over time. Two healthy male donors made up the cohort, one aged 18 to 30 years and the other aged 30 to 40 years. Blood was collected at multiple timepoints before and after primary and secondary immunization, and bulk PBMC replicates and cell subsets were isolated.

Synthesis of TCR cDNA relied on 5'RACE template switching, a step that introduced a universal primer site along with unique molecular identifiers. cDNA synthesis was primed from both the TCR alpha and TCR beta constant segments. Library amplification involved two PCR steps, and the second step added sample barcodes and sequencing adapters. Libraries were sequenced on Illumina HiSeq 2500 (2x100 bp) or NovaSeq (2x150 bp). The authors processed their data as follows. Reads were demultiplexed and collapsed into UMI consensus sequences with MIGEC, and V(D)J alignment was performed with MiXCR. Using edgeR on replicate PBMC samples, clonotypes were called vaccine-responding if FDR was below 0.01 and the log2 fold change was above 5 up to day 15. Bulk clonotypes were assigned CD4 or CD8 identity according to which sequenced CD4 or CD8 repertoire held them at higher abundance. TCRdb reworked the public reads: Q25 trimming with fastp, MiXCR clone assembly, productive beta chains retained. Here each entry gathers all rows of one CDR3 protein and keeps the most common genes and DNA. The V and J calls here are based on TCRdb, not the publication. This sample has about 350,000 distinct CDR3 sequences in its table, and approximately 8% of those were observed once. The ten top clones hold around 17% of the sample.

This clonotype was seen a single time. Its antigen is not yet known. Base quality data are lacking; no much larger clone is found one base away. A single read offers scant evidence. The treatment or condition label on this specimen signifies: live attenuated yellow fever vaccine strain. At each blood-draw timepoint, two biological replicates of bulk PBMCs were obtained. A standard Ficoll-Paque protocol was used to isolate PBMCs from peripheral blood. TriZol was used to extract RNA from bulk PBMCs, CD4 and CD8 fractions, and dextramer-positive and dextramer-negative fractions. Broad study findings and their caveats: Only two donors were included in the study, so the extent to which the findings can be generalized is limited. A small fraction of clonotypes showed up in both the CD4 and CD8 compartments, probably as a result of convergent recombination. Because abundant contaminating clonotypes from the bulk population could be contained in FACS-sorted repertoires, computational filtering was required. After the booster, most of the clones that had expanded following primary vaccination were detected again (96% of CD4 and around 90% of CD8), which suggests that memory was broadly maintained. The secondary T-cell response was weaker than the primary response but faster, peaking on day 5 instead of day 15.

The sequence came from a man aged 18 to 35 who received the YFV17D yellow fever vaccine. This sample comprised PBMCs, obtained roughly 47 days after the first yellow fever vaccination.

The nucleotide sequence reads TGTGCCAGCAGCTTACAGGTCAAGAACACTGAAGCTTTCTTT. Translation gives CASSLQVKNTEAFF. The sequence is built from TRBV7-9 and TRBJ1-1; the D gene cannot be resolved reliably. The V end loses 2 bases and the J end loses 1 base, and a stretch of 8 bases separates them. Taken from the germline V gene (reference sequence), the CDR1 and CDR2 loops are SEHNR and FQNEAQ. Inclusive of the bounding cysteine and phenylalanine, the CDR3 is 14 residues long. Left in the record is the CDR3 DNA by itself, 42 bases read in frame from the first base.